These 29 T cell receptor beta chains came from one sample sequenced in a study of cytomegalovirus exposure and HLA in healthy donors. The study ran its PCR with 60 Vbeta and 13 Jbeta primers. TCRdb's table, derived via immunoSEQ multiplex PCR, lists solely in-frame clones and lacks some. The sample consists of fewer than 200,000 clones, about four fifths of them appearing once. The sample taken for sequencing was PBMCs. The source is a man between 45 and 60 years old in good health and CMV-seronegative.

In its sample, this clone was seen a few times. J is TRBJ1-1 and V is TRBV27; 7 bases match TRBD1. Looked up from germline, CDR1 is MNHEY and CDR2 is SMNVEV (reference sequence). The CDR3 sequence is 15 residues long. The V segment lost 4 bases and the J segment 3 bases; nucleotides outside the gene matches: 8. The CDR3 DNA reads as TGTGCCAGCAGTTCTAAGGGGGCGTGGTACACTGAAGCTTTCTTT. Encoded protein: CASSSKGAWYTEAFF.

The chain couples TRBV7-2 to TRBJ2-1; 8 positions match TRBD2. J gave up 5 bases and V 1 base, and 10 bases lay outside the gene matches. CDR1 and CDR2 (germline): SGHTA, FQGNSA. The CDR3 contains 17 residues. For the CDR3, the DNA is TGTGCCAGCAGCTTAGTAATCGGGAGGGCCCTGAACAATGAGCAGTTCTTC. Its protein is CASSLVIGRALNNEQFF. Full variable domain (remainder filled in from reference TRBV7-2 and TRBJ2-1): GAGVSQSPSNKVTEKGKDVELRCDPISGHTALYWYRQSLGQGLEFLIYFQGNSAPDKSGLPSDRFSAERTGGSVSTLTIQRTQQEDSAVYLCASSLVIGRALNNEQFFGPGTRLTVL.

The genes are TRBV7-2 and TRBJ2-1; TRBD1 matches 11 bases. The CDR3 extends over 15 amino acids. The junction had 7 bases not matched to a gene; V was cut back by 5 bases and J by 7 bases. CDR1 and CDR2 from the germline V gene are SGHTA and FQGNSA. The CDR3 sequence is CASSRRDRGINEQFF. DNA for the CDR3: TGTGCCAGCAGCCGTAGGGACAGGGGGATAAATGAGCAGTTCTTC.

V gene TRBV28 combines with J gene TRBJ1-1; perhaps TRBD1 as D (5 bases). The CDR3 has 17 residues. Germline loops: CDR1 MDHEN, CDR2 SYDVKM. Trimming pared 2 bases from V and 4 bases from J, leaving 20 bases between. As DNA, the CDR3 is TGTGCCAGCAGTTTACCCTCGGCCCGACAGTCGGGCACTGAAGCTTTCTTT. Translated: CASSLPSARQSGTEAFF.

V usage is TRBV6-5 and J usage is TRBJ2-6; TRBD1 might be the D (6 bases). Trimming removed 5 bases from V and 3 bases from J, with 8 bases in between. This CDR3 region has 14 residues. Germline V gene sequence: CDR1 MNHEY, CDR2 SVGAGI. CDR3 region: CASSTGFGANVLTF. The DNA for the CDR3 is TGTGCCAGCAGTACAGGGTTTGGGGCCAACGTCCTGACTTTC.

The chain recombines TRBV19 with TRBJ1-5, with D perhaps matching TRBD1 (5 bases). Trimming took off 3 bases at V and 6 bases at J, with 12 bases between the two ends. Germline CDR1 reads LNHDA; CDR2 reads SQIVND (reference sequence). CDR3 size: 14 residues. This chain's CDR3 is CASSIGQGGQPQHF. CDR3 DNA sequence: TGTGCCAGTAGTATTGGGCAGGGAGGTCAGCCCCAGCATTTT.

The rearrangement joins TRBV6-5 to TRBJ2-7; D gene ambiguous. The germline CDR1 and CDR2 sequences are MNHEY and SVGAGI. With 2 bases removed from V and 6 bases from J, the gap between germline ends came to 11 bases. CDR3 length: 13 residues. CDR3 in amino acids: CASSYHRGREQYF. CDR3 nucleotide sequence: TGTGCCAGCAGTTACCATCGTGGCCGCGAGCAGTACTTC.

The chain employs TRBV9 and TRBJ1-2; TRBD1 matches 12 bases. CDR3 length equals 14 residues. The V gene's germline CDR1 is SGDLS and CDR2 YYNGEE. J lost 8 bases, V lost 4 bases, and 6 bases had no gene match. CDR3 DNA sequence: TGTGCCAGCAGCCAAGGGGGGACAGGGGGCGGCTACACCTTC. Translating it yields CASSQGGTGGGYTF. Drawing the rest from reference TRBV9 and TRBJ1-2, the complete variable domain is DSGVTQTPKHLITATGQRVTLRCSPRSGDLSVYWYQQSLDQGLQFLIQYYNGEERAKGNILERFSAQQFPDLHSELNLSSLELGDSALYFCASSQGGTGGGYTFGSGTRLTVV.

Here the CDR3 DNA reads TGTGCCAGCAGCGTAGCTGCACGGCGGGGCACCGGGGAGCTGTTTTTT. This translates into CASSVAARRGTGELFF. This chain links TRBV9 with TRBJ2-2; tentatively, D is TRBD2 (6 bases). CDR1 is SGDLS, CDR2 YYNGEE, per germline. The ends were cut back, 0 bases at V and 4 bases at J, with 13 bases in the middle. CDR3 size: 16 residues.

The genes are TRBV19 and TRBJ1-5; D perhaps matches TRBD1 (5 bases). With 5 bases removed from V and 0 bases from J, the gap between germline ends came to 5 bases. Germline CDR1 and CDR2: LNHDA and SQIVND (reference sequence). This CDR3 has 13 residues. CDR3 in DNA: TGTGCCAGTAGTCAGGGTAGCAATCAGCCCCAGCATTTT. It translates to CASSQGSNQPQHF.

Note on this clone: The junction departs from the called germline gene at one end, perhaps through a read error. The chain joins TRBV7-9 to TRBJ2-6; 7 nucleotides match TRBD1. This CDR3 is 16 amino acids long. In germline, CDR1 is SEHNR, CDR2 FQNEAQ (reference sequence). The CDR3 sequence: CTSSFGDRAGANVLTF. In DNA, the CDR3 is TGTACCAGCAGCTTTGGTGACAGGGCTGGGGCCAACGTCCTGACTTTC.

Comments on this clone: Germline and junction disagree at one end, which may indicate a read error. The chain links TRBV28 to TRBJ1-3; D is perhaps TRBD1 (6 bases). Germline CDR1 and CDR2: MDHEN and SYDVKM. The CDR3 runs to 15 residues. This CDR3 reads CASRRGGMVGTTIYF. In nucleotides, the CDR3 is TGTGCCAGCAGGAGAGGGGGAATGGTTGGAACCACCATATATTTT.

The chain employs TRBV2 and TRBJ1-3, with D possibly being TRBD1 (5 bases). The CDR3 length is 13 residues. The V and J ends lost 11 bases and 4 bases respectively, with 15 bases between them. The germline CDR1 and CDR2 sequences are SNHLY and FYNNEI. CDR3 DNA: TGTGCCCGACGGAGGGGTTCGGGAAACACCATATATTTT. Translated: CARRRGSGNTIYF.

V usage is TRBV9 and J usage is TRBJ2-1; 14 positions match TRBD2. This CDR3 region has 16 residues. Germline CDR1 and CDR2: SGDLS and YYNGEE. V shed 4 bases and J 8 bases; nucleotides not matched to a gene: 8. This CDR3 is CASSPRSGLAGDEQFF. The CDR3 coding sequence is TGTGCCAGCAGCCCTCGGTCGGGACTAGCGGGAGATGAGCAGTTCTTC.

The chain uses TRBV28 and TRBJ2-2, with D perhaps TRBD1 (6 bases). With 4 bases removed from V and 6 bases from J, the gap between germline ends came to 21 bases. The germline gives CDR1 MDHEN, CDR2 SYDVKM. The CDR3 contains 17 residues. The CDR3 sequence is CASSSPTKLQGSGELFF. The CDR3 nucleotides are TGTGCCAGCAGTTCCCCTACCAAGCTACAGGGCTCCGGGGAGCTGTTTTTT.

The V call is TRBV6-5, the J call TRBJ2-5; 9 nucleotides match TRBD1. The CDR3 has 14 residues. The germline V gene encodes CDR1 MNHEY and CDR2 SVGAGI. V shed 8 bases and J 4 bases; nucleotides not matched to a gene: 8. The CDR3 reads CASRKGQGGETQYF. The CDR3, as DNA: TGTGCCAGCCGCAAGGGACAGGGTGGAGAGACCCAGTACTTC.

The V call is TRBV29-1, the J call TRBJ1-1; D remains unclear. CDR1 is SQVTM and CDR2 is ANQGSEA in the germline V gene. Trimming took off 5 bases at V and 0 bases at J, with 7 bases between the two ends. The length of the CDR3 is 12 residues. The CDR3: CSVRRVNTEAFF. The CDR3 DNA reads as TGCAGCGTTAGGCGGGTGAACACTGAAGCTTTCTTT. Based on the CDR3 plus reference TRBV29-1 and TRBJ1-1, the full variable domain is SAVISQKPSRDICQRGTSLTIQCQVDSQVTMMFWYRQQPGQSLTLIATANQGSEATYESGFVIDKFPISRPNLTFSTLTVSNMSPEDSSIYLCSVRRVNTEAFFGQGTRLTVV.

The J gene is TRBJ2-7, the V gene TRBV19; 13 nucleotides agree with TRBD2. The CDR3 extends over 16 amino acids. CDR1 and CDR2 from the germline V gene are LNHDA and SQIVND (reference sequence). Trimming removed 7 bases from V and 6 bases from J; junction bases left unmatched: 12. For the CDR3, the DNA is TGTGCCAGTAAAACTAGAGGACTAGCGGGAGTTTCCGAGCAGTACTTC. Translation: CASKTRGLAGVSEQYF.

The rearrangement joins TRBV27 to TRBJ1-5, with 8 bases that match TRBD1. CDR3 length: 15 amino acids. V shed 0 bases and J 6 bases; nucleotides not matched to a gene: 4. Germline V gene lookup returns CDR1 MNHEY and CDR2 SMNVEV (reference sequence). In DNA, the CDR3 is TGTGCCAGCAGTTTATCGGCAGGGGGCGGTCAGCCCCAGCATTTT. This codes for CASSLSAGGGQPQHF.

This clone has a single count. At one of its ends the junction is not consistent with the germline gene, which may arise from a read error. CDR3 sequence: CSSTPTRGGEETQYF. In nucleotides, the CDR3 is TGTTCCAGCACCCCCACGCGGGGGGGAGAAGAGACCCAGTACTTC. The chain links TRBV7-9 to TRBJ2-5; 9 nucleotides line up with TRBD2. CDR1 is SEHNR, CDR2 FQNEAQ, per germline (reference sequence). The CDR3 consists of 15 residues.

The chain links TRBV6-5 to TRBJ1-4, with TRBD1 identical over 7 bases. Looked up from germline, CDR1 is MNHEY and CDR2 is SVGAGI. This CDR3 comprises 13 residues. V was pared by 6 bases and J by 7 bases, with 5 bases of the junction left unmatched. The CDR3 sequence: CASRKGQSEKLFF. DNA for the CDR3: TGTGCCAGCAGAAAGGGACAGAGTGAAAAACTGTTTTTT.

V and J are TRBV19 and TRBJ1-4; 11 positions match TRBD1. Germline trimming cut 6 bases from V and 6 bases from J; bases unmatched to any gene: 3. The CDR3 loop spans 14 amino acids. Germline loops: CDR1 LNHDA, CDR2 SQIVND (reference sequence). This CDR3 is CASRRDRGDEKLFF. Written as DNA, the CDR3 is TGTGCCAGTAGGCGGGACAGGGGGGATGAAAAACTGTTTTTT.

The J gene is TRBJ1-3, the V gene TRBV6-1, with TRBD1 as a possible D gene (6 bases). This CDR3 spans 16 amino acids. V was shortened by 2 bases and J by 0 bases, with 11 bases between the two germline ends. The V gene's germline CDR1 is MNHNS and CDR2 SASEGT. The CDR3 is CASSEWGPLSGNTIYF. The CDR3 nucleotides read TGTGCCAGCAGTGAATGGGGGCCCCTCTCTGGAAACACCATATATTTT.

The chain couples TRBV14 to TRBJ1-1; D perhaps matches TRBD1 (6 bases). The length of the CDR3 is 14 residues. Germline-derived CDR1 and CDR2 are SGHDN and FVKESK. V lost 2 bases, J lost 4 bases, and 11 bases lay in between. The CDR3 nucleotides read TGTGCCAGCAGCCAATTTACAGGGCTCACTGAAGCTTTCTTT. Translating gives CASSQFTGLTEAFF.

CDR3 in DNA: TGTGCCAGCAGCCCGGGGGGCGCCAACACCGGGGAGCTGTTTTTT. Protein: CASSPGGANTGELFF. The chain combines TRBV7-3 with TRBJ2-2; tentatively, D is TRBD2 (7 bases). V shed 5 bases and J shed 2 bases, with 12 bases lying between them. The CDR3 length is 15 residues. Germline CDR1 SGHTA, CDR2 FQGTGA. The full variable domain, its missing parts supplied by reference TRBV7-3 and TRBJ2-2, is GAGVSQTPSNKVTEKGKYVELRCDPISGHTALYWYRQSLGQGPEFLIYFQGTGAADDSGLPNDRFFAVRPEGSVSTLKIQRTERGDSAVYLCASSPGGANTGELFFGEGSRLTVL.

The genes are TRBV7-2 and TRBJ2-7; possible D gene TRBD1, 5 bases. Trimming took 5 bases from V and 4 from J, leaving 9 bases between them. The CDR3 runs to 12 residues. The germline gives CDR1 SGHTA, CDR2 FQGNSA. The CDR3 protein is CASSPTGYEQYF. The CDR3 bases are TGTGCCAGCAGCCCAACAGGTTACGAGCAGTACTTC.

This chain uses TRBV6-6 with TRBJ1-2; no clear D gene. V dropped 6 bases and J dropped 4 bases, with 6 bases sitting between them. CDR1 is MNHNY and CDR2 is SVGAGI in the germline V gene (reference sequence). This CDR3 comprises 11 residues. In DNA, the CDR3 is TGTGCCAGCAGGGGCATCTATGGCTACACCTTC. Encoded protein: CASRGIYGYTF.

The CDR3 reads CASRTTGNGRETQYF. CDR3 nucleotide sequence: TGTGCCAGCAGGACGACAGGGAACGGCCGGGAGACCCAGTACTTC. The chain combines TRBV6-1 with TRBJ2-5; TRBD1 matches 7 bases. CDR1 and CDR2 (germline): MNHNS, SASEGT. V was pared by 6 bases and J by 5 bases, with 12 bases of the junction left unmatched. This CDR3 region has 15 residues.

This clone has more than one count but fewer than ten. The genes are TRBV5-6 and TRBJ2-1; no clear D gene. Germline V lookup: CDR1 SGHDT, CDR2 YYEEEE. The V and J ends lost 7 bases and 9 bases respectively, with 8 bases between them. The CDR3 is 10 amino acids. The DNA for the CDR3 is TGTGCCAGCTCCCGAGGTGAGCAGTTCTTC. Amino acid sequence: CASSRGEQFF. The full variable domain, with the rest looked up from reference TRBV5-6 and TRBJ2-1, is DAGVTQSPTHLIKTRGQQVTLRCSPKSGHDTVSWYQQALGQGPQFIFQYYEEEERQRGNFPDRFSGHQFPNYSSELNVNALLLGDSALYLCASSRGEQFFGPGTRLTVL.